The 27 T cell receptor beta chains below were found in one sample sequenced in a study of PD-L1 blockade in urothelial cancer. Only in-frame clones appear in the TCRdb table, and some are missing; sequencing was by immunoSEQ multiplex PCR. This table has 37,000 or so clones, under 90% appearing once. Time point defined: pretreatment peripheral blood. Specimen: PBMCs, collected around atezolizumab (anti-PD-L1) treatment. Receptors were obtained from a man aged 60-69 years with urothelial cancer.

V usage is TRBV5-1 and J usage is TRBJ1-1, with D maybe TRBD1 (5 bases). The CDR3 sequence is 13 residues long. The V and J ends lost 2 bases and 4 bases respectively, with 9 bases between them. Per germline, CDR1 SGHRS and CDR2 YFSETQ. In nucleotides, the CDR3 is TGCGCCAGCAGCTTTGGACACCCCACTGAAGCTTTCTTT. It is translated as CASSFGHPTEAFF.

V usage is TRBV7-2 and J usage is TRBJ2-6, with a possible D match to TRBD2 (8 bases). Germline values: CDR1 SGHTA, CDR2 FQGNSA. This CDR3 has 16 residues. V was clipped by 5 bases and J by 4 bases, with 15 bases between them. CDR3 loop: CASSRDRLAGANVLTF. CDR3 in DNA: TGTGCCAGCAGCAGGGACAGACTAGCGGGGGCCAACGTCCTGACTTTC. The variable domain in full, with the rest retrieved from reference TRBV7-2 and TRBJ2-6, is GAGVSQSPSNKVTEKGKDVELRCDPISGHTALYWYRQSLGQGLEFLIYFQGNSAPDKSGLPSDRFSAERTGGSVSTLTIQRTQQEDSAVYLCASSRDRLAGANVLTFGAGSRLTVL.

The chain couples TRBV30 to TRBJ2-7; 9 bases are a match to TRBD2. The junction had 15 bases not matched to a gene; V was cut back by 5 bases and J by 7 bases. There are 15 residues in the CDR3. Germline V CDR1 and CDR2: GTSNPN, SVGIG (reference sequence). The CDR3 region is CAWAPAWREGGEQYF. CDR3 coding DNA: TGTGCCTGGGCCCCTGCGTGGCGGGAGGGCGGAGAGCAGTACTTC.

The V call is TRBV5-5, the J call TRBJ2-7, with 7 bases lining up with TRBD2. There are 14 residues in the CDR3. Germline CDR1 SGHKS, CDR2 YYEKEE (reference sequence). Trimming at V came to 5 bases and at J to 2 bases, leaving 7 bases not matched to a gene. The CDR3 nucleotides are TGTGCCAGCAGAATCAGCGGGACTACCTACGAGCAGTACTTC. Its protein product is CASRISGTTYEQYF.

V usage is TRBV27 and J usage is TRBJ2-7, with 10 nucleotides matching TRBD1. The CDR3 has 18 residues. V gave up 5 bases and J gave up 0 bases; unmatched junction bases: 13. Germline lookup yields CDR1 MNHEY and CDR2 SMNVEV (reference sequence). The CDR3 bases are TGTGCCAGCAGTGCCCAGGGACAGGGGATAGATAGCTCCTACGAGCAGTACTTC. Encoded protein: CASSAQGQGIDSSYEQYF.

The chain carries TRBV9 and TRBJ2-2; TRBD2 matches at 15 bases. With 3 bases clipped from V and 4 bases from J, the junction kept 4 bases outside the gene matches. In germline, CDR1 is SGDLS, CDR2 YYNGEE. This CDR3 is built from 17 residues. Written as DNA, the CDR3 is TGTGCCAGCAGCGGGGGACTAGCGGGAGGTGGCACCGGGGAGCTGTTTTTT. This encodes CASSGGLAGGGTGELFF.

The rearrangement links TRBV7-3 to TRBJ2-5; D unresolved. CDR1 is SGHTA and CDR2 is FQGTGA in the germline V gene. The CDR3 is 14 residues long. The V gene lost 5 bases and the J gene lost 5 bases, with 15 bases spanning the gap. The CDR3 coding sequence is TGTGCCAGCAGCCCTACTTTCGGTGTTGAGACCCAGTACTTC. Translating gives CASSPTFGVETQYF. The full variable domain, in which reference TRBV7-3 and TRBJ2-5 provide the parts outside the CDR3, is GAGVSQTPSNKVTEKGKYVELRCDPISGHTALYWYRQSLGQGPEFLIYFQGTGAADDSGLPNDRFFAVRPEGSVSTLKIQRTERGDSAVYLCASSPTFGVETQYFGPGTRLLVL.

The V and J genes are TRBV7-9 and TRBJ2-1; 9 bases fit TRBD2. Trimming cost V 9 bases and J 1 base; bases outside gene matches: 10. The CDR3 consists of 16 residues. In germline, CDR1 is SEHNR, CDR2 FQNEAQ (reference sequence). The CDR3 protein is CASLLTSGLSYNEQFF. The CDR3 nucleotides read TGTGCCAGTCTACTGACTAGCGGATTATCCTACAATGAGCAGTTCTTC.

The chain employs TRBV4-2 and TRBJ2-7, with 8 bases lining up with TRBD2. Trimming cost V 2 bases and J 2 bases; bases outside gene matches: 2. The length of the CDR3 is 14 residues. Germline V gene sequence: CDR1 LGHNA, CDR2 YNFKEQ. The CDR3 loop reads CASSQSGSTYEQYF. The CDR3 bases are TGTGCCAGCAGCCAAAGCGGGAGCACCTACGAGCAGTACTTC.

This chain joins TRBV28 and TRBJ1-5; D call uncertain. The V end was cut by 2 bases, the J end by 2 bases, with 13 bases between. Germline assignment: CDR1 MDHEN and CDR2 SYDVKM. The CDR3 consists of 16 residues. Here the CDR3 DNA reads TGTGCCAGCAGTTTAGCATCGGGATCGCGCAATCAGCCCCAGCATTTT. It codes for CASSLASGSRNQPQHF.

The chain couples TRBV4-3 to TRBJ2-7, with 14 positions matching TRBD2. CDR1 is LGHNA, CDR2 YSLEER, per germline. V was clipped by 4 bases and J by 4 bases; unmatched bases: 3. This CDR3 comprises 15 residues. For the CDR3, the DNA is TGCGCCAGCAGCCGTCGGACTAGCGGGGGGTACGAGCAGTACTTC. Protein sequence: CASSRRTSGGYEQYF.

The J gene is TRBJ2-1, the V gene TRBV5-1, with 11 bases fitting TRBD2. J gave up 15 bases and V 2 bases, and 7 bases lay outside the gene matches. Germline V gene sequence: CDR1 SGHRS, CDR2 YFSETQ. The CDR3 has 13 residues. The CDR3 DNA sequence: TGCGCCAGCAGCTTAGAGGGACTAGCGGAGAGGTTCTTC. As protein: CASSLEGLAERFF.

The chain employs TRBV2 and TRBJ2-7, with D possibly being TRBD2 (5 bases). The CDR3 loop spans 14 amino acids. CDR1 is SNHLY, CDR2 FYNNEI, per germline. The V and J ends lost 3 bases and 0 bases respectively, with 9 bases between them. CDR3: CASSDGIISYEQYF. Written as DNA, the CDR3 is TGTGCCAGCAGTGACGGGATTATCTCCTACGAGCAGTACTTC.

V usage is TRBV4-1 and J usage is TRBJ2-5; maybe TRBD1 (6 bases). Per the germline V gene, CDR1 is MGHRA and CDR2 is YSYEKL. Trimming took 0 bases from V and 0 from J, leaving 17 bases between them. The CDR3 runs to 18 residues. The CDR3 spells CASSQEGVGTNYQETQYF. CDR3 nucleotides: TGCGCCAGCAGCCAAGAGGGGGTCGGGACAAACTACCAAGAGACCCAGTACTTC.

The chain joins TRBV4-3 to TRBJ2-7; D may be TRBD1 (6 bases). Germline lookup yields CDR1 LGHNA and CDR2 YSLEER. The V end lost 4 bases, the J end lost 3 bases, and 19 bases lay between the germline ends. CDR3 size: 16 residues. CDR3 in amino acids: CASSPTTGISSYEQYF. The CDR3 DNA sequence: TGCGCCAGCAGCCCTACCACAGGGATAAGTAGCTACGAGCAGTACTTC.

This chain connects TRBV18 to TRBJ2-1, with D possibly being TRBD2 (5 bases). This CDR3 has 16 residues. V was pared by 5 bases and J by 6 bases, with 20 bases between. The germline V gene has CDR1 KGHSH and CDR2 LQKENI. The CDR3 DNA sequence: TGTGCCAGCTCATTATCCGGGATCGACATATCCAATGAGCAGTTCTTC. It encodes CASSLSGIDISNEQFF.

V and J are TRBV30 and TRBJ2-1; 10 positions match TRBD1. Losses at the gene ends were 5 bases for V and 7 bases for J; bases not matched to a gene: 8. The CDR3 contains 14 residues. The germline CDR1 and CDR2 sequences are GTSNPN and SVGIG (reference sequence). As DNA, the CDR3 is TGTGCCTGGGACCCGGGACAGGGGTTGAATGAGCAGTTCTTC. This gives the protein CAWDPGQGLNEQFF.

This chain links TRBV4-3 with TRBJ1-5; D is unresolved. V gave up 0 bases and J gave up 9 bases, with 15 bases separating them. The CDR3 totals 15 residues. Looked up from germline, CDR1 is LGHNA and CDR2 is YSLEER. The CDR3 DNA follows: TGCGCCAGCAGCCAAGATTCAAACGGCCCGGGGCCCCAGCATTTT. Residues: CASSQDSNGPGPQHF.

This chain joins TRBV9 and TRBJ2-7; D remains ambiguous. Germline CDR1 and CDR2: SGDLS and YYNGEE. The ends were cut back, 0 bases at V and 0 bases at J, with 7 bases in the middle. The CDR3 covers 14 residues. As DNA, the CDR3 is TGTGCCAGCAGCGTAGGATTAGTCTCCTACGAGCAGTACTTC. Its protein is CASSVGLVSYEQYF. The full variable domain, with the rest looked up from reference TRBV9 and TRBJ2-7, is DSGVTQTPKHLITATGQRVTLRCSPRSGDLSVYWYQQSLDQGLQFLIQYYNGEERAKGNILERFSAQQFPDLHSELNLSSLELGDSALYFCASSVGLVSYEQYFGPGTRLTVT.

The gene calls are TRBV6-6 and TRBJ2-7; TRBD1 matches 7 bases. The germline CDR1 and CDR2 sequences are MNHNY and SVGAGI (reference sequence). With 4 bases clipped from V and 5 bases from J, the junction kept 2 bases outside the gene matches. This CDR3 region has 12 residues. The CDR3, as DNA: TGTGCCAGCAGTTCGACAGGGCACGAGCAGTACTTC. This codes for CASSSTGHEQYF.

The genes are TRBV28 and TRBJ1-1; D unclear. The germline V gene encodes CDR1 MDHEN and CDR2 SYDVKM. This CDR3 spans 14 amino acids. V gave up 7 bases and J gave up 1 base, with 13 bases separating them. CDR3 in DNA: TGTGCCAGCACTCCTAGCGGTTGGAACACTGAAGCTTTCTTT. Amino acids: CASTPSGWNTEAFF.

V usage is TRBV18 and J usage is TRBJ1-1; D may be TRBD1 (5 bases). The germline CDR1 and CDR2 sequences are KGHSH and LQKENI. The germline V and J ends were trimmed by 1 base and 2 bases, with 14 bases remaining between them. The length of the CDR3 is 16 residues. The CDR3 spells CASSPLRGSLNTEAFF. The CDR3 coding sequence is TGTGCCAGCTCACCACTGCGGGGGTCACTCAACACTGAAGCTTTCTTT.

This chain connects TRBV5-1 to TRBJ1-4; 11 bases align to TRBD1. The V gene's germline CDR1 is SGHRS and CDR2 YFSETQ. The V gene end was trimmed by 4 bases and the J gene end by 7 bases; junction bases not matched to a gene: 6. The CDR3 contains 15 residues. CDR3 region: CASSLAGTGGEKLFF. The CDR3 DNA reads as TGCGCCAGCAGCCTTGCCGGGACAGGGGGTGAAAAACTGTTTTTT. Full variable domain (missing parts from reference TRBV5-1 and TRBJ1-4): KAGVTQTPRYLIKTRGQQVTLSCSPISGHRSVSWYQQTPGQGLQFLFEYFSETQRNKGNFPGRFSGRQFSNSRSEMNVSTLELGDSALYLCASSLAGTGGEKLFFGSGTQLSVL.

V gene TRBV5-6 combines with J gene TRBJ2-3, with D hard to call. In germline, CDR1 is SGHDT, CDR2 YYEEEE. V was pared by 4 bases and J by 5 bases, with 11 bases between. The CDR3 runs 13 residues. The CDR3 DNA is TGTGCCAGCAGCATTCAGCTAGAAGATACGCAGTATTTT. It encodes CASSIQLEDTQYF.

Here the CDR3 reads CASSATGTGGTEAFF. The CDR3 nucleotides are TGTGCCAGTAGTGCCACCGGGACAGGGGGCACTGAAGCTTTCTTT. This sequence joins TRBV19 and TRBJ1-1, with 11 bases identical to TRBD1. This CDR3 spans 15 amino acids. Germline CDR1 reads LNHDA; CDR2 reads SQIVND (reference sequence). With 5 bases clipped from V and 4 bases from J, the junction kept 6 bases outside the gene matches. The full variable domain, in which reference TRBV19 and TRBJ1-1 provide the parts outside the CDR3, is DGGITQSPKYLFRKEGQNVTLSCEQNLNHDAMYWYRQDPGQGLRLIYYSQIVNDFQKGDIAEGYSVSREKKESFPLTVTSAQKNPTAFYLCASSATGTGGTEAFFGQGTRLTVV.

As DNA, the CDR3 is TGTGCCAGCAGCTTACTAGTCGGGAGGAGCACAGATACGCAGTATTTT. This gives the protein CASSLLVGRSTDTQYF. The V and J genes are TRBV11-2 and TRBJ2-3; 7 bases are a match to TRBD2. In germline, CDR1 is SGHAT, CDR2 FQNNGV. J was trimmed by 0 bases and V by 2 bases; bases with no gene match: 5. The CDR3 is made up of 16 amino acids.

The table lists this clone with a few counts. V gene TRBV5-1 combines with J gene TRBJ2-2; 8 bases align to TRBD2. CDR3 length: 15 residues. CDR1 SGHRS and CDR2 YFSETQ come from the germline V gene. The V gene end was trimmed by 3 bases and the J gene end by 1 base; junction bases not matched to a gene: 2. Written as DNA, the CDR3 is TGCGCCAGCAGCTCTAGCGGGTTGAACACCGGGGAGCTGTTTTTT. Translation: CASSSSGLNTGELFF.